This TCR beta chain is from a study of cytomegalovirus exposure and HLA in healthy donors. Overall study findings and caveats: A few CMV-associated chains proved CMV antigen-specific in vitro.

Among the donors, all were healthy bone marrow donors. To note about this clone: Its antigen remains unknown.

Primers: 60 Vbeta forward and 13 Jbeta reverse. Here immunoSEQ multiplex PCR was the method, and the copy in TCRdb shows in-frame clones only, minus some. The sample lists 100,000 to 150,000 clones, 70% to 80% occurring once. The J segment lost 8 bases and the V segment lost 2 bases, leaving 5 bases of the junction unmatched. Germline V gene data show CDR1 as SEHNR and CDR2 as FQNEAQ (reference sequence). The CDR3 consists of 13 residues. The origin of this receptor is a man aged 30-40 years in good health and CMV-seronegative. Sequenced: PBMCs. The rearrangement uses TRBV7-9 and TRBJ1-1, with 7 bases lining up with TRBD1. The CDR3 region has the DNA TGTGCCAGCAGCTTATCGGTACAGGGGGAAGCTTTCTTT. This encodes CASSLSVQGEAFF.